Below are 4 T cell receptor beta chains sequenced from a single sample in a study of T cells after posttransplantation cyclophosphamide. The table came from immunoSEQ multiplex PCR; TCRdb's copy has only in-frame clones and leaves some out. Of roughly 20,000 clones detected, roughly 98% appear once; the ten largest clones hold under 0.2%. Cells defined as naive were viable CD3+CD4+ or CD3+CD8+ and CCR7+CD45RA+CD45RO-CD95-CD27+CD28+. The specimen sequenced was naive CD4+ T cells sorted from PBMCs. Every receptor here comes from a man aged 40-50 years in good health, CMV-negative, and a related stem cell transplant donor.

The chain couples TRBV19 to TRBJ2-5; 12 nucleotides match TRBD1. The CDR3 runs 16 residues. Germline V lookup: CDR1 LNHDA, CDR2 SQIVND (reference sequence). V lost 6 bases, J lost 5 bases, and 10 bases stayed unmatched. The CDR3 is CASSHRPGQGAETQYF. The CDR3 nucleotides are TGTGCCAGTAGCCATAGGCCGGGACAGGGGGCGGAGACCCAGTACTTC.

The rearrangement joins TRBV5-1 to TRBJ2-3, with D possibly matching TRBD1 (6 bases). Trimming took off 0 bases at V and 4 bases at J, with 12 bases between the two ends. The CDR3 sequence is 15 residues long. CDR1 SGHRS and CDR2 YFSETQ come from the germline V gene. The CDR3 coding sequence is TGCGCCAGCAGCTTGGAGGCAGGGGTGCCAGATACGCAGTATTTT. Its translation: CASSLEAGVPDTQYF.

The rearrangement links TRBV6-5 to TRBJ1-5; 10 bases align to TRBD1. Trimming removed 5 bases from V and 7 bases from J; junction bases left unmatched: 5. CDR1 and CDR2 from the germline V gene are MNHEY and SVGAGI. The CDR3 is 14 amino acids. The CDR3 loop reads CASSRTGGSQPQHF. CDR3 DNA sequence: TGTGCCAGCAGTCGGACAGGGGGGAGCCAGCCCCAGCATTTT.

The chain employs TRBV9 and TRBJ2-5; 8 positions agree with TRBD1. The J call could be wrong; TRBJ2-7 is a better fit for the DNA end. Looked up from germline, CDR1 is SGDLS and CDR2 is YYNGEE. CDR3 length: 13 amino acids. This chain's CDR3 is CASSVDRAYEQYF. The CDR3 nucleotides are TGTGCCAGCAGCGTGGACAGGGCATACGAGCAGTACTTC.